A selection of T cell receptor beta chains follows, all from one sample in a study of blood T cell repertoires in COVID-19. This table comes from immunoSEQ multiplex PCR, and its TCRdb copy is limited to in-frame clones, with some not included. The sample yields hundreds of thousands of clones, 70% to 90% seen once. The sample consisted of peripheral blood. These receptors all stem from a young man with active or convalescent COVID-19. Each CDR3 is given with its conserved first and last residue. Each record gives: CDR3 length, V gene, J gene, D gene, clone size, CDR3 protein, CDR3 DNA. D genes are given only for firm matches. Not every row has a clone size; where given, it reads once, few, many or a size class.

16,TRBV4-3,TRBJ2-6,NA,NA,CASSQDHGAGANVLTF,TGCGCCAGCAGCCAAGATCACGGGGCTGGGGCCAACGTCCTGACTTTC
13,TRBV11-1,TRBJ1-6,NA,NA,CASRGIYNSPLHF,TGTGCCAGCAGGGGCATTTATAATTCACCCCTCCACTTT
21,TRBV15,TRBJ2-7,TRBD2,NA,CATSRDKGASGRPMISYEQYF,TGTGCCACCAGCAGAGATAAGGGGGCTAGCGGGAGGCCCATGATCTCCTACGAGCAGTACTTC
15,TRBV7-2,TRBJ2-7,TRBD2,NA,CASSAGGTGGYEQYF,TGTGCCAGCAGCGCGGGAGGGACTGGGGGCTACGAGCAGTACTTC
15,TRBV14,TRBJ1-2,TRBD1,NA,CASSQAGGWAYGYTF,TGTGCCAGCAGCCAAGCAGGGGGCTGGGCTTATGGCTACACCTTC
15,TRBV28,TRBJ1-2,NA,once,CASSLWVGGSYGYTF,TGTGCCAGCAGTTTATGGGTAGGGGGAAGCTATGGCTACACCTTC
18,TRBV3-1/TRBV3-2,TRBJ1-4,NA,NA,CASSQGTGGIATNEKLFF,TGTGCCAGCAGCCAAGGGACGGGAGGGATTGCAACTAATGAAAAACTGTTTTTT
14,TRBV28,TRBJ2-3,TRBD2,NA,CASSYSGRTDTQYF,TGTGCCAGCAGTTATAGCGGGAGGACAGATACGCAGTATTTT
14,TRBV18,TRBJ1-2,NA,few,CASSQERQLYGYTF,TGTGCCAGCTCCCAAGAGAGACAGCTCTATGGCTACACCTTC
14,TRBV2,TRBJ2-5,NA,NA,CASSEAISQETQYF,TGTGCCAGCAGTGAAGCAATCTCTCAAGAGACCCAGTACTTC
15,TRBV7-8,TRBJ1-1,NA,NA,CASTSQSGGNTEAFF,TGTGCCAGCACCTCCCAGTCGGGGGGGAACACTGAAGCTTTCTTT
15,TRBV11-2,TRBJ2-7,TRBD1,NA,CASSFWDRSSYEQYF,TGTGCCAGCAGCTTCTGGGACAGGAGCTCCTACGAGCAGTACTTC
13,TRBV9,TRBJ1-1,NA,NA,CASSVEPGTEAFF,TGTGCCAGCAGCGTAGAACCAGGCACTGAAGCTTTCTTT
16,TRBV9,TRBJ1-1,NA,NA,CASSVGAGEVNTEAFF,TGTGCCAGCAGCGTAGGGGCCGGGGAGGTTAACACTGAAGCTTTCTTT
16,TRBV5-4,TRBJ2-7,TRBD2,NA,CASSLELAGGFGEQYF,TGTGCCAGCAGCTTGGAGCTAGCGGGAGGGTTCGGCGAGCAGTACTTC
14,TRBV4-3,TRBJ1-2,NA,NA,CASSQVPGDYGYTF,TGCGCCAGCAGCCAAGTTCCGGGGGACTATGGCTACACCTTC
13,TRBV10-3,TRBJ1-1,TRBD1,NA,CAIATGVNTEAFF,TGTGCCATCGCGACAGGGGTGAACACTGAAGCTTTCTTT
15,TRBV5-1,TRBJ1-3,NA,NA,CASSLRGGSGNTIYF,TGCGCCAGCAGCTTGCGGGGGGGCTCTGGAAACACCATATATTTT
13,TRBV5-6,TRBJ2-7,TRBD1,NA,CASSDRGSYEQYF,TGTGCCAGCAGTGACAGGGGATCCTACGAGCAGTACTTC
17,TRBV13,TRBJ2-6,NA,NA,CASSLRLGTSGANVLTF,TGTGCCAGCAGCCTGCGACTAGGGACCTCTGGGGCCAACGTCCTGACTTTC
14,TRBV4-3,TRBJ1-4,NA,NA,CASSQVGAEEKLFF,TGCGCCAGCAGCCAAGTAGGGGCAGAGGAAAAACTGTTTTTT
15,TRBV19,TRBJ1-1,TRBD1,NA,CASSSPGTEKTEAFF,TGTGCCAGTAGTTCTCCCGGGACAGAGAAAACAGAAGCTTTCTTT
14,TRBV27,TRBJ1-5,TRBD1,NA,CASSLSTGGQPQHF,TGTGCCAGCAGTTTATCGACAGGGGGCCAGCCCCAGCATTTT
16,TRBV7-2,TRBJ1-3,TRBD1,NA,CASSQGQGVTGNTIYF,TGTGCCAGCAGCCAGGGACAGGGGGTGACCGGAAACACCATATATTTT
11,TRBV20-1,TRBJ2-1,TRBD2,NA,CSARDGTSKIF,TGCAGTGCTAGAGATGGGACTAGCAAGATCTTC
14,TRBV6-6,TRBJ1-3,TRBD1,NA,CASSGRGLGNTIYF,TGTGCCAGCAGTGGAAGGGGGCTTGGAAACACCATATATTTT
15,TRBV7-2,TRBJ1-3,TRBD1,NA,CASSARTGSGNTIYF,TGTGCCAGCAGCGCCCGGACAGGGTCTGGAAACACCATATATTTT
13,TRBV19,TRBJ1-2,TRBD1,NA,CASSTTGQSGYTF,TGTGCCAGTAGTACGACAGGGCAAAGTGGCTACACCTTC
16,TRBV7-8,TRBJ1-2,NA,NA,CASSLEYRPDAYGYTF,TGTGCCAGCAGCTTAGAGTACAGGCCTGACGCCTATGGCTACACCTTC
16,TRBV27,TRBJ2-7,TRBD1,NA,CASSRVTGTGPYEQYF,TGTGCCAGCAGTCGGGTCACCGGGACAGGACCCTACGAGCAGTACTTC
17,TRBV15,TRBJ2-7,TRBD2,NA,CATSRARGTGGPSEQYF,TGTGCCACCAGCAGAGCCCGTGGTACGGGAGGGCCATCCGAGCAGTACTTC
13,TRBV28,TRBJ1-1,TRBD1,NA,CAISGQPNTEAFF,TGTGCCATCTCGGGACAGCCGAACACTGAAGCTTTCTTT
17,TRBV7-9,TRBJ2-1,TRBD2,NA,CASSSPVRTSGPGEQFF,TGTGCCAGCAGTTCCCCGGTCAGGACTAGCGGGCCTGGGGAGCAGTTCTTC
16,TRBV6-2/TRBV6-3,TRBJ1-2,TRBD1,NA,CASSYSRRTGGYGYTF,TGTGCCAGCAGTTACTCCCGTCGGACAGGTGGCTATGGCTACACCTTC
17,TRBV5-1,TRBJ1-1,NA,few,CASSPQGKAAGNTEAFF,TGCGCCAGCAGCCCCCAGGGGAAGGCCGCAGGGAACACTGAAGCTTTCTTT
14,TRBV9,TRBJ2-1,TRBD2,NA,CASSLSGTSDEQFF,TGTGCCAGCAGCTTATCGGGGACTAGCGATGAGCAGTTCTTC
13,TRBV4-1,TRBJ2-3,NA,NA,CASRGSGTDTQYF,TGCGCCAGCAGAGGGAGTGGCACAGATACGCAGTATTTT
22,TRBV10-1,TRBJ2-1,TRBD2,once,CASSDGPRPGTSGRGTYNEQFF,TGCGCCAGCAGCGATGGACCGCGACCCGGGACTAGCGGGAGGGGAACCTACAATGAGCAGTTCTTC
14,TRBV4-1,TRBJ1-3,NA,NA,CASSQVEAGNTIYF,TGCGCCAGCAGCCAAGTTGAGGCTGGAAACACCATATATTTT
14,TRBV5-1,TRBJ2-4,NA,NA,CASSLTVAKNIQYF,TGCGCCAGCAGCTTGACAGTTGCCAAAAACATTCAGTACTTC
14,TRBV7-3,TRBJ1-6,NA,NA,CASSYQGGNSPLHF,TGTGCCAGCAGTTATCAGGGAGGCAATTCACCCCTCCACTTT
11,TRBV12-3/TRBV12-4,TRBJ2-1,NA,NA,CASSEGNEQFF,TGTGCCAGCAGTGAGGGAAATGAGCAGTTCTTC
17,TRBV24-1,TRBJ2-1,TRBD2,NA,CATSELTSGGSYNEQFF,TGTGCCACCAGTGAGTTGACTAGCGGAGGCTCCTACAATGAGCAGTTCTTC
12,TRBV18,TRBJ2-5,NA,NA,CASSPGEETQYF,TGTGCCAGCTCCCCCGGAGAAGAGACCCAGTACTTC
15,TRBV5-1,TRBJ2-5,NA,NA,CASSLRSDPGETQYF,TGCGCCAGCAGCTTGAGGTCGGACCCGGGGGAGACCCAGTACTTC
15,TRBV27,TRBJ1-1,NA,NA,CASSLVGIGDTEAFF,TGTGCCAGCAGTTTAGTGGGGATCGGGGACACTGAAGCTTTCTTT
15,TRBV2,TRBJ2-1,NA,NA,CASSVTGPPHNEQFF,TGTGCCAGCAGCGTAACAGGGCCTCCGCACAATGAGCAGTTCTTC
15,TRBV7-9,TRBJ2-1,TRBD1,NA,CASSPGGASYNEQFF,TGTGCCAGCAGCCCAGGGGGCGCGTCATACAATGAGCAGTTCTTC
15,TRBV7-9,TRBJ1-1,NA,NA,CASSFLLGENTEAFF,TGTGCCAGCAGCTTTTTATTAGGAGAGAACACTGAAGCTTTCTTT
15,TRBV9,TRBJ1-6,NA,NA,CASSVVEGLDSPLHF,TGTGCCAGCAGCGTAGTGGAGGGGCTGGATTCACCCCTCCACTTT
15,TRBV28,TRBJ1-5,NA,NA,CASSQQGPGGQPQHF,TGTGCCAGCAGCCAACAGGGCCCGGGAGGTCAGCCCCAGCATTTT
11,TRBV20-1,TRBJ1-2,NA,NA,CSGRQVSGYTF,TGCAGTGGCCGACAGGTGTCTGGCTACACCTTC
16,TRBV28,TRBJ2-1,TRBD1,NA,CASTVAGTGGYNEQFF,TGTGCCAGCACGGTTGCCGGGACAGGGGGTTACAATGAGCAGTTCTTC
14,TRBV4-2,TRBJ2-3,TRBD2,NA,CASSQDAGVNTQYF,TGTGCCAGCAGCCAAGATGCGGGGGTGAATACGCAGTATTTT
13,TRBV29-1,TRBJ2-3,TRBD1,NA,CSGWTGDTDTQYF,TGCAGCGGATGGACAGGGGACACAGATACGCAGTATTTT
15,TRBV5-8,TRBJ2-2,TRBD2,NA,CASWSGGANTGELFF,TGTGCCAGCTGGAGCGGGGGGGCGAACACCGGGGAGCTGTTTTTT
15,TRBV28,TRBJ2-1,NA,few,CASSPFGGLQSEQFF,TGTGCCAGCAGTCCTTTCGGGGGACTCCAAAGTGAGCAGTTCTTC
13,TRBV12-3/TRBV12-4,TRBJ2-6,NA,NA,CASSTTGANVLTF,TGTGCCAGCAGCACAACTGGGGCCAACGTCCTGACTTTC
16,TRBV14,TRBJ2-3,TRBD1,NA,CASSQGQGTGTDTQYF,TGTGCCAGCAGCCAAGGTCAGGGGACAGGCACAGATACGCAGTATTTT
14,TRBV5-1,TRBJ1-6,NA,NA,CASSEDTANSPLHF,TGCGCCAGCAGCGAAGACACCGCCAATTCACCCCTCCACTTT